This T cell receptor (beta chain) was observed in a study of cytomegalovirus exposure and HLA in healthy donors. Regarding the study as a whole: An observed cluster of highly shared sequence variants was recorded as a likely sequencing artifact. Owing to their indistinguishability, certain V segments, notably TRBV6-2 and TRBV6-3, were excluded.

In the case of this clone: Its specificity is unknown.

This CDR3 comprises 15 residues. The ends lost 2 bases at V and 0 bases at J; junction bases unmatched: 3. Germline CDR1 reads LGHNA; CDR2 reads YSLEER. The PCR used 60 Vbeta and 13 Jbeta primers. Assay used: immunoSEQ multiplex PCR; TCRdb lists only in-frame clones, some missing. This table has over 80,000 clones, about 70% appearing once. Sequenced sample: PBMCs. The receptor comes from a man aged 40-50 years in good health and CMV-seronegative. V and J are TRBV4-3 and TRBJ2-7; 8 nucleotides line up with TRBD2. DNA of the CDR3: TGCGCCAGCAGCCAAACTAGCGGTAGCTCCTACGAGCAGTACTTC. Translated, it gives CASSQTSGSSYEQYF.